This T cell receptor beta chain derives from a study of cytotoxic CD8 clonotypes in ibrutinib-treated CLL. Study-level information: After a median about 13 months on treatment (6 to 36), response samples were drawn.

With V trimmed by 5 bases and J by 7 bases, 7 bases remained unmatched. Germline V gene data show CDR1 as MDHEN and CDR2 as SYDVKM. This CDR3 is 16 amino acids long. TCRdb's copy holds only in-frame clones and misses some; the assay was immunoSEQ multiplex PCR. Altogether 45,000 to 65,000 clones are present, over 65% being singletons, with the ten largest covering roughly 20%. Roughly 1.9 micrograms of genomic DNA from cryopreserved PBMCs went into TCR beta libraries. Study-wide results and caveats: Stable or contracted on treatment, public clonotypes were also uncommon. A rise in clonality was seen at ibrutinib response, and a fall back toward baseline was seen at progression.

Comments on this clone: Its antigen is not known.

The rearrangement uses TRBV28 and TRBJ2-1; the match to TRBD2 covers 14 bases. This sequence was found in a human donor with chronic lymphocytic leukemia. The sequenced sample was PBMCs, obtained after 24 months of ibrutinib treatment. CDR3 sequence: CASSQSGLAGANEQFF. For the CDR3, the DNA is TGTGCCAGCAGTCAATCGGGACTAGCGGGGGCAAATGAGCAGTTCTTC.